The 20 T cell receptor beta chains reported below all come from one sample, sequenced in a study of T cell responses to AZD1222 COVID-19 vaccine. The method was immunoSEQ multiplex PCR; TCRdb's version includes in-frame clones alone and lacks a portion of them. The profile shows 33,000 or so clones, around 89% of them singletons. The material sequenced was peripheral blood, taken 28 days after the second AZD1222 dose. All receptors derive from an adult who received the AZD1222 COVID-19 vaccine.

The chain carries TRBV4-3 and TRBJ1-1; D is uncertain. There are 14 residues in the CDR3. Trimming took off 0 bases at V and 1 base at J, with 6 bases between the two ends. The V gene's germline CDR1 is LGHNA and CDR2 YSLEER. The CDR3 reads CASSQDRQNTEAFF. In DNA, the CDR3 is TGCGCCAGCAGCCAAGATAGACAGAACACTGAAGCTTTCTTT.

The chain is built from TRBV5-1 and TRBJ1-4; 8 bases map to TRBD1. Trimming cost V 5 bases and J 0 bases; bases outside gene matches: 3. Germline CDR1 is SGHRS and CDR2 is YFSETQ. The CDR3 runs 15 residues. The CDR3 DNA sequence: TGCGCCAGCAGACCAGGGGGCGCAACTAATGAAAAACTGTTTTTT. It encodes CASRPGGATNEKLFF.

The rearrangement uses TRBV6-2 or TRBV6-3 and TRBJ2-7; the D is unclear. The germline gives CDR1 MNHEY, CDR2 SVGEGT. Between the trimmed V and J ends, which lost 5 bases and 0 bases, there was a span of 5 bases. This CDR3 is 12 amino acids long. The CDR3 DNA is TGTGCCAGCAGTCCCCCCTCCTACGAGCAGTACTTC. It codes for CASSPPSYEQYF.

This sequence joins TRBV7-3 and TRBJ2-3, with 7 bases fitting TRBD2. V was pared by 4 bases and J by 4 bases, with 11 bases of the junction left unmatched. This CDR3 comprises 16 residues. CDR1 SGHTA and CDR2 FQGTGA come from the germline V gene. CDR3 in DNA: TGTGCCAGCAGCTACGCTTCAGCGGGGAGGCCAGATACGCAGTATTTT. Protein product: CASSYASAGRPDTQYF.

This clone was found once. The chain is built from TRBV5-4 and TRBJ1-1; tentative D call: TRBD1 (6 bases). Germline V gene lookup returns CDR1 SGHNT and CDR2 YYREEE (reference sequence). The CDR3 consists of 14 residues. V lost 1 base to trimming and J lost 2 bases, with 9 bases between them. CDR3 nucleotide sequence: TGTGCCAGCAGCTTGCTACAGGGAAACACTGAAGCTTTCTTT. It codes for CASSLLQGNTEAFF.

J is TRBJ2-3 and V is TRBV10-2, with TRBD2 identical over 11 bases. Germline trimming cut 10 bases from V and 4 bases from J; bases unmatched to any gene: 7. The CDR3 contains 14 residues. CDR1 is WSHSY, CDR2 SAAADI, per germline. CDR3 residues: CATSTSGVPDTQYF. CDR3 in DNA: TGCGCCACGTCGACTAGCGGGGTGCCAGATACGCAGTATTTT.

In its sample, this clone was seen once. V gene TRBV19 combines with J gene TRBJ2-1; D perhaps matches TRBD2 (5 bases). Germline V gene lookup returns CDR1 LNHDA and CDR2 SQIVND (reference sequence). CDR3 size: 14 residues. V gave up 3 bases and J gave up 3 bases, with 9 bases separating them. This CDR3 is CASSIRDYYNEQFF. CDR3 nucleotides: TGTGCCAGTAGTATCAGAGACTACTACAATGAGCAGTTCTTC.

This clone showed up just once. J is TRBJ1-6 and V is TRBV7-3; 9 positions agree with TRBD1. The trim removed 3 bases at V and 10 bases at J, leaving 4 bases unmatched. CDR3 length: 14 residues. Germline assignment: CDR1 SGHTA and CDR2 FQGTGA. As DNA, the CDR3 is TGTGCCAGCAGCTTTACAGGGGGCCGGTCACCCCTCCACTTT. Translating it yields CASSFTGGRSPLHF.

This chain uses TRBV18 with TRBJ2-1; perhaps D is TRBD1 or TRBD2 (5 bases each). Trimming took off 6 bases at V and 10 bases at J, with 19 bases between the two ends. CDR3 size: 14 residues. CDR1 is KGHSH and CDR2 is LQKENI in the germline V gene. The CDR3 nucleotides read TGTGCCAGCTCCCCCGGGACCGAACGCAGCGAGCAGTTCTTC. It yields the protein CASSPGTERSEQFF.

The CDR3 is CASSPADPYEQYF. The DNA for the CDR3 is TGTGCCAGCTCACCAGCGGATCCCTACGAGCAGTACTTC. The rearrangement joins TRBV18 to TRBJ2-7; no clear D gene. Trimming pared 2 bases from V and 2 bases from J, leaving 7 bases between. Germline V gives CDR1 KGHSH, CDR2 LQKENI. This CDR3 has 13 amino acids.

The gene calls are TRBV5-6 and TRBJ1-6; a possible D gene is TRBD1 (5 bases). CDR3 length equals 15 residues. Germline CDR1 reads SGHDT; CDR2 reads YYEEEE. V gave up 1 base and J gave up 6 bases, with 11 bases separating them. CDR3 in DNA: TGTGCCAGCAGCTTGAGTGGGGCGGGTAATTCACCCCTCCACTTT. Its translation: CASSLSGAGNSPLHF.

V usage is TRBV3-1 (or the pseudogene TRBV3-2) and J usage is TRBJ1-6; a weak D match, TRBD1 (6 bases). CDR1 and CDR2 from the germline V gene are LGHDT and YNNKEL (reference sequence). CDR3 size: 15 residues. The V and J ends lost 8 bases and 7 bases respectively, with 18 bases between them. This chain's CDR3 is CASRGGGAWNSPLHF. CDR3 nucleotide sequence: TGTGCCAGCCGAGGGGGGGGCGCTTGGAATTCACCCCTCCACTTT.

This chain joins TRBV27 and TRBJ1-4; D might be TRBD1 (6 bases). CDR3 length: 13 residues. V was trimmed by 6 bases and J by 10 bases, leaving 15 bases between them. Germline assignment: CDR1 MNHEY and CDR2 SMNVEV (reference sequence). The DNA of the CDR3 is TGTGCCAGCAGCCTCTCAGGGGTAGCAAAACTGTTTTTT. This translates into CASSLSGVAKLFF.

The J gene is TRBJ1-4, the V gene TRBV19, with TRBD1 identical over 7 bases. This CDR3 region has 14 residues. With 7 bases clipped from V and 10 bases from J, the junction kept 12 bases outside the gene matches. The germline CDR1 and CDR2 sequences are LNHDA and SQIVND (reference sequence). The CDR3 loop is CASKPDRLEGKLFF. CDR3 bases: TGTGCCAGTAAACCGGACAGGCTTGAGGGAAAACTGTTTTTT.

The V and J genes are TRBV7-3 and TRBJ2-1; 9 bases align to TRBD1. Germline V gene data show CDR1 as SGHTA and CDR2 as FQGTGA. This CDR3 contains 17 residues. V was pared by 0 bases and J by 9 bases, with 12 bases of the junction left unmatched. The CDR3 protein is CASSLTSGQGIGGEQFF. CDR3 bases: TGTGCCAGCAGCTTAACGTCGGGACAGGGTATCGGTGGTGAGCAGTTCTTC. Filled out from reference TRBV7-3 and TRBJ2-1, the complete variable domain reads GAGVSQTPSNKVTEKGKYVELRCDPISGHTALYWYRQSLGQGPEFLIYFQGTGAADDSGLPNDRFFAVRPEGSVSTLKIQRTERGDSAVYLCASSLTSGQGIGGEQFFGPGTRLTVL.

The chain couples TRBV5-4 to TRBJ2-7; maybe TRBD1 (5 bases). Germline assignment: CDR1 SGHNT and CDR2 YYREEE (reference sequence). The CDR3 consists of 14 residues. Between the trimmed V and J ends, which lost 4 bases and 0 bases, there was a span of 11 bases. CDR3 protein: CASSPDSASYEQYF. In DNA, the CDR3 is TGTGCCAGCAGCCCAGACAGCGCCTCCTACGAGCAGTACTTC.

V usage is TRBV6-5 and J usage is TRBJ1-1, with TRBD1 matching over 10 bases. Per germline, CDR1 MNHEY and CDR2 SVGAGI. This CDR3 spans 16 amino acids. Germline trimming cut 0 bases from V and 4 bases from J; bases unmatched to any gene: 5. Written as DNA, the CDR3 is TGTGCCAGCAGTTACTCGACAGGGGGCGTGGTCACTGAAGCTTTCTTT. Protein: CASSYSTGGVVTEAFF.

The gene calls are TRBV13 and TRBJ2-2; 8 bases fit TRBD2. V was clipped by 9 bases and J by 4 bases; unmatched bases: 7. Germline values: CDR1 PRHDT, CDR2 FYEKMQ (reference sequence). This CDR3 has 14 residues. Here the CDR3 reads CASLGTRPTGELFF. The DNA of the CDR3 is TGTGCCAGTCTCGGGACTAGGCCCACCGGGGAGCTGTTTTTT. The complete variable domain, with remaining parts taken from reference TRBV13 and TRBJ2-2, reads AAGVIQSPRHLIKEKRETATLKCYPIPRHDTVYWYQQGPGQDPQFLISFYEKMQSDKGSIPDRFSAQQFSDYHSELNMSSLELGDSALYFCASLGTRPTGELFFGEGSRLTVL.

This chain links TRBV7-9 with TRBJ1-2; no definite D call. CDR3 length: 15 residues. Per germline, CDR1 SEHNR and CDR2 FQNEAQ (reference sequence). The V end was cut by 5 bases, the J end by 8 bases, with 21 bases between. CDR3 sequence: CASSPYPSDGLGYTF. In nucleotides, the CDR3 is TGTGCCAGCAGCCCCTACCCCTCGGACGGATTGGGCTACACCTTC.

This rearrangement joins TRBV5-4 to TRBJ2-6; D gene ambiguous. Trimming took 0 bases from V and 0 from J, leaving 4 bases between them. The CDR3 runs 15 residues. The germline CDR1 and CDR2 sequences are SGHNT and YYREEE (reference sequence). CDR3 loop: CASSLAGSGANVLTF. The CDR3 region has the DNA TGTGCCAGCAGCTTGGCCGGCTCTGGGGCCAACGTCCTGACTTTC.